This is a list of T cell receptor beta chains from one sample in a study of blood T cell repertoires in COVID-19. The repertoire was sequenced with immunoSEQ multiplex PCR; TCRdb's copy has only in-frame clones and lacks some. The data contain more than 14,000 clones, 85% to 95% of them singletons. The specimen sequenced was peripheral blood. The origin of the receptors is a human donor with active COVID-19. The donor label of this sample is uncertain. The CDR3 runs from the conserved cysteine through the conserved F or W. The D gene is left open where the match is weak. Clone size, where shown, is once, few, many, or a class for clones that have expanded.

- | TRBJ1-2 | TRBD1 | TRBV4-3 | CASSQEQGTGRGYTF | TGCGCCAGCAGCCAAGAACAAGGGACAGGGAGAGGCTACACCTTC
- | TRBJ2-7 | TRBD1 | TRBV9 | CASSQAGTAYEQYF | TGTGCCAGCAGCCAAGCTGGGACAGCCTACGAGCAGTACTTC
- | TRBJ1-4 | TRBD1 | TRBV6-5 | CASSYSGTGEEKLFF | TGTGCCAGCAGTTACTCTGGGACAGGTGAAGAAAAACTGTTTTTT
- | TRBJ2-5 | TRBD1 | TRBV4-3 | CASSPGQGALFGQETQYF | TGCGCCAGCAGCCCTGGACAGGGGGCCCTCTTCGGCCAAGAGACCCAGTACTTC
- | TRBJ2-7 | - | TRBV27 | CASSRSSGTGRNF | TGTGCCAGCAGCCGGAGTAGCGGGACAGGGAGAAACTTC
- | TRBJ1-3 | TRBD1 | TRBV5-1 | CASSLRDSSGNTIYF | TGCGCCAGCAGCTTAAGGGACAGTTCAGGAAACACCATATATTTT
- | TRBJ2-1 | TRBD2 | TRBV7-9 | CASSFSGRPKYNEQFF | TGTGCCAGCAGCTTTAGCGGGAGGCCCAAATACAATGAGCAGTTCTTC
- | TRBJ2-5 | TRBD1 | TRBV15 | CATSRRDRGKRETQYF | TGTGCCACCAGCCGTCGGGACAGGGGGAAAAGAGAGACCCAGTACTTC
- | TRBJ2-7 | TRBD2 | TRBV3-1/TRBV3-2 | CASSPGKGLVYF | TGTGCCAGCAGCCCGGGCAAGGGACTAGTTTACTTC
- | TRBJ2-7 | TRBD2 | TRBV4-2 | CASSQRLLTSGSSYEQYF | TGTGCCAGCAGCCAAAGGCTTTTGACTAGCGGGAGCTCCTACGAGCAGTACTTC
- | TRBJ1-2 | - | TRBV7-9 | CASSNNGRGGKGYTF | TGTGCCAGCAGCAACAATGGACGAGGGGGAAAAGGCTACACCTTC
once | TRBJ2-7 | - | TRBV28 | CASSLSQGIHEQYF | TGTGCCAGCAGTTTATCCCAGGGGATCCACGAGCAGTACTTC
- | TRBJ2-5 | - | TRBV19 | CASSIYFGGPQETQYF | TGTGCCAGTAGTATTTACTTCGGTGGGCCCCAAGAGACCCAGTACTTC
once | TRBJ2-7 | TRBD1 | TRBV6-5 | CASKDRVLYEQYF | TGTGCCAGCAAGGACAGGGTCCTTTACGAGCAGTACTTC
- | TRBJ1-1 | - | TRBV7-2 | CASSKQENTEAFF | TGTGCCAGCAGCAAACAAGAGAACACTGAAGCTTTCTTT
- | TRBJ1-2 | - | TRBV5-4 | CASSRSRGNYGYTF | TGTGCCAGCAGCCGCAGTCGGGGAAACTATGGCTACACCTTC
- | TRBJ2-2 | - | TRBV6-4 | CASRTEAGSTGELFF | TGTGCCAGTCGAACCGAGGCGGGTAGCACCGGGGAGCTGTTTTTT
- | TRBJ2-5 | TRBD2 | TRBV3-1/TRBV3-2 | CASSQGASGNQGQETQYF | TGTGCCAGCAGCCAAGGGGCTAGCGGGAACCAGGGCCAAGAGACCCAGTACTTC
- | TRBJ2-1 | - | TRBV6-5 | CASSYRTPRGNEQFF | TGTGCCAGCAGTTACAGGACTCCCCGCGGCAATGAGCAGTTCTTC
- | TRBJ1-1 | - | TRBV21-1 | CASSLPQGLNTEAFF | TGTGCCAGCAGTCTACCACAGGGCCTGAACACTGAAGCTTTCTTT
- | TRBJ2-1 | TRBD2 | TRBV6-1 | CASSAGLAGGSLYNEQFF | TGTGCCAGCAGTGCCGGACTAGCGGGAGGTTCACTCTACAATGAGCAGTTCTTC
- | TRBJ2-5 | - | TRBV5-1 | CASSLDYRSQETQYF | TGCGCCAGCAGCTTGGATTACAGGTCCCAAGAGACCCAGTACTTC
- | TRBJ2-1 | TRBD2 | TRBV6-4 | CASSVRPWTSGSGNEQFF | TGTGCCAGCAGCGTTAGACCGTGGACTAGCGGGAGTGGAAATGAGCAGTTCTTC
- | TRBJ2-2 | TRBD1 | TRBV27 | CASSAGTGFTGELFF | TGTGCCAGCAGCGCCGGGACAGGGTTTACCGGGGAGCTGTTTTTT
- | TRBJ1-2 | - | TRBV6-6 | CASSYGINREGYTF | TGTGCCAGCAGTTATGGAATAAACCGGGAAGGCTACACCTTC
- | TRBJ2-2 | TRBD1 | TRBV4-1 | CASSQDNRGSNTGELFF | TGCGCCAGCAGCCAAGACAACAGGGGGTCGAACACCGGGGAGCTGTTTTTT
- | TRBJ2-7 | TRBD2 | TRBV2 | CASRGGLADRYEQYF | TGTGCCAGCAGGGGTGGACTAGCGGACCGCTACGAGCAGTACTTC
- | TRBJ1-1 | - | TRBV11-2 | CASTRRTEVNTEAFF | TGTGCCAGCACCCGAAGGACAGAAGTGAACACTGAAGCTTTCTTT
- | TRBJ1-5 | - | TRBV2 | CASSDTGRQPQHF | TGTGCCAGCAGTGACACAGGGCGCCAGCCCCAGCATTTT
- | TRBJ2-5 | TRBD2 | TRBV19 | CASSIRLAGGETQYF | TGTGCCAGTAGTATACGGCTAGCGGGAGGAGAGACCCAGTACTTC
- | TRBJ2-7 | - | TRBV18 | CASSPSPSSYEQYF | TGTGCCAGCTCACCTAGCCCTAGCTCCTACGAGCAGTACTTC
- | TRBJ2-7 | TRBD1 | TRBV6-1 | CASSEETGHSYEQYF | TGTGCCAGCAGTGAAGAGACAGGGCACTCCTACGAGCAGTACTTC
- | TRBJ2-3 | - | TRBV5-1 | CASSSRRGGGSDTQYF | TGCGCCAGCAGCTCGCGAAGGGGGGGTGGCTCAGATACGCAGTATTTT
- | TRBJ1-3 | - | TRBV4-1 | CASSQVPVGNTIYF | TGCGCCAGCAGCCAAGTACCGGTTGGAAACACCATATATTTT
- | TRBJ1-2 | TRBD1 | TRBV11-2 | CASSLGPDRGLGGYTF | TGTGCCAGCAGCTTAGGCCCGGACAGGGGATTAGGGGGCTACACCTTC
- | TRBJ2-1 | - | TRBV7-2 | CASSNMLGEYNEQFF | TGTGCCAGCAGCAATATGCTCGGGGAATACAATGAGCAGTTCTTC
- | TRBJ2-5 | TRBD2 | TRBV6-5 | CASSWTSAKETQYF | TGTGCCAGCAGTTGGACTAGCGCCAAAGAGACCCAGTACTTC
- | TRBJ1-5 | - | TRBV6-5 | CASRPDRNSNQPQHF | TGTGCCAGCAGACCTGACAGAAATAGCAATCAGCCCCAGCATTTT
- | TRBJ2-1 | - | TRBV20-1 | CSASVAGFSYNEQFF | TGCAGTGCTAGTGTAGCCGGCTTTTCCTACAATGAGCAGTTCTTC
few | TRBJ1-1 | - | TRBV30 | CAWSVRLQPNTEAFF | TGTGCCTGGAGTGTCCGGTTACAGCCTAACACTGAAGCTTTCTTT
- | TRBJ2-2 | - | TRBV18 | CASSPDTRELFF | TGTGCCAGCTCACCAGACACCCGGGAGCTGTTTTTT
- | TRBJ2-1 | - | TRBV5-4 | CASSLDSESSYNEQFF | TGTGCCAGCAGCTTGGATTCGGAGAGCTCCTACAATGAGCAGTTCTTC
once | TRBJ1-2 | TRBD1 | TRBV5-1 | CASSQGTGLEYGYTF | TGCGCCAGCAGCCAGGGGACAGGGTTGGAATATGGCTACACCTTC
- | TRBJ2-7 | - | TRBV5-4 | CASSLAGINEQYF | TGTGCCAGCAGCTTGGCAGGGATCAACGAGCAGTACTTC
- | TRBJ1-2 | - | TRBV25-1 | CASTSRGGSGYTF | TGTGCCAGCACCTCTAGGGGAGGATCTGGCTACACCTTC
- | TRBJ2-1 | - | TRBV7-9 | CASSLGQEYNEQFF | TGTGCCAGCAGCTTAGGACAGGAGTACAATGAGCAGTTCTTC